The next 30 T cell receptor beta chains were all read from a single sample in a study of OX40 agonist ivuxolimab in advanced cancers. This table comes from immunoSEQ multiplex PCR, and its TCRdb copy is limited to in-frame clones, with some not included. The repertoire has about 62,000 clones, 80% to 95% of them found once; the top ten carry 0.55% to 0.8%. Specimen: CD4+ or CD8+ T cells sorted from blood, collected in a trial of the OX40 agonist ivuxolimab. Source of these receptors: an adult with an advanced solid tumor such as melanoma, head and neck, liver or kidney cancer.

The chain recombines TRBV19 with TRBJ2-5, with TRBD2 as a possible D gene (6 bases). Trimming removed 4 bases from V and 5 bases from J, with 14 bases in between. The CDR3 covers 14 residues. CDR1 is LNHDA and CDR2 is SQIVND in the germline V gene (reference sequence). The CDR3 loop reads CASSSGEPWETQYF. The CDR3 nucleotides read TGTGCCAGTAGTAGCGGGGAGCCGTGGGAGACCCAGTACTTC.

The chain uses TRBV6-6 and TRBJ1-2; D may be TRBD1 (5 bases). The CDR3 is 14 amino acids. The germline V and J ends were trimmed by 0 bases and 7 bases, with 12 bases remaining between them. The germline gives CDR1 MNHNY, CDR2 SVGAGI (reference sequence). CDR3 DNA sequence: TGTGCCAGCAGTTACTCGCCAGGGAATGTTGGCTACACCTTC. Translating it yields CASSYSPGNVGYTF.

V gene TRBV5-1 combines with J gene TRBJ2-3; 7 positions match TRBD2. Germline CDR1 reads SGHRS; CDR2 reads YFSETQ. J was trimmed by 1 base and V by 2 bases; bases with no gene match: 13. The CDR3 is made up of 18 amino acids. CDR3: CASSFLPRESVGTDTQYF. For the CDR3, the DNA is TGCGCCAGCAGCTTTCTTCCGCGGGAGTCAGTCGGCACAGATACGCAGTATTTT.

The chain employs TRBV18 and TRBJ1-4, with a tentative D call TRBD1 (6 bases). V lost 3 bases and J lost 7, with 12 bases in between. The CDR3 covers 14 residues. Germline values: CDR1 KGHSH, CDR2 LQKENI. The CDR3 DNA sequence: TGTGCCAGCTCACCGGGCAGGGGAGGTGAAAAACTGTTTTTT. Translating gives CASSPGRGGEKLFF.

The CDR3 is CASSYRPTSGGELFF. The CDR3 bases are TGTGCCAGCAGTTACCGTCCGACTAGCGGAGGGGAGCTGTTTTTT. This sequence joins TRBV6-5 and TRBJ2-2; 9 nucleotides line up with TRBD2. Losses at the gene ends were 2 bases for V and 8 bases for J; bases not matched to a gene: 6. CDR1 and CDR2 (germline): MNHEY, SVGAGI. The CDR3 is 15 residues long.

The V gene is TRBV13, the J gene TRBJ2-2; D is possibly TRBD1 (7 bases). V lost 9 bases, J lost 6 bases, and 17 bases lay in between. Germline loops: CDR1 PRHDT, CDR2 FYEKMQ (reference sequence). CDR3 length: 14 residues. The CDR3 sequence: CASRGQGGSGELFF. For the CDR3, the DNA is TGTGCCAGTAGGGGGCAGGGAGGCTCCGGGGAGCTGTTTTTT.

This clone turned up a few times. V gene TRBV6-5 combines with J gene TRBJ2-7; the match to TRBD2 covers 10 bases. The germline V gene has CDR1 MNHEY and CDR2 SVGAGI. V lost 2 bases and J lost 7; bases outside the gene matches: 8. This CDR3 has 15 residues. CDR3 residues: CASSYSPSGRGEQYF. The CDR3 DNA sequence: TGTGCCAGCAGTTACAGCCCTAGCGGGAGAGGAGAGCAGTACTTC.

The V call is TRBV18, the J call TRBJ2-6, with no clear D. Germline V gene data show CDR1 as KGHSH and CDR2 as LQKENI. This CDR3 is 13 amino acids long. V lost 6 bases and J lost 0, with 3 bases in between. CDR3 sequence reads: CASSLSGANVLTF. The CDR3, as DNA: TGTGCCAGCTCGCTCTCTGGGGCCAACGTCCTGACTTTC.

The chain links TRBV7-9 to TRBJ1-2; D gene uncertain. CDR1 SEHNR and CDR2 FQNEAQ come from the germline V gene (reference sequence). This CDR3 comprises 12 residues. V lost 3 bases to trimming and J lost 13 bases, with 15 bases between them. In DNA, the CDR3 is TGTGCCAGCAGCTTTTGGGTAGCGGCTACCACCTTC. It specifies CASSFWVAATTF.

The rearrangement uses TRBV10-3 and TRBJ2-1; 9 bases match TRBD2. The CDR3 loop spans 15 amino acids. Germline V gives CDR1 ENHRY, CDR2 SYGVKD. Trimming at V came to 9 bases and at J to 8 bases, leaving 14 bases not matched to a gene. The CDR3 nucleotides read TGTGCCATAGCAACCGGGACTAGCAGCTTCGATGAGCAGTTCTTC. Translation: CAIATGTSSFDEQFF.

V gene TRBV5-1 combines with J gene TRBJ1-2, with a possible D match to TRBD1 (5 bases). The CDR3 sequence is 15 residues long. The germline gives CDR1 SGHRS, CDR2 YFSETQ. Trimming pared 4 bases from V and 1 base from J, leaving 14 bases between. The CDR3 bases are TGCGCCAGCAGCCGCGGGGACCGTTATAACTATGGCTACACCTTC. Protein: CASSRGDRYNYGYTF.

The genes are TRBV7-9 and TRBJ1-4; possible D gene TRBD1, 6 bases. The CDR3 has 15 residues. Germline-derived CDR1 and CDR2 are SEHNR and FQNEAQ (reference sequence). The V end lost 1 base, the J end lost 3 bases, and 9 bases lay between the germline ends. CDR3: CASSLGTGSNEKLFF. The CDR3 region has the DNA TGTGCCAGCAGCTTAGGAACAGGGTCTAATGAAAAACTGTTTTTT. The entire variable domain, with the rest obtained from reference TRBV7-9 and TRBJ1-4, is as follows: DTGVSQNPRHKITKRGQNVTFRCDPISEHNRLYWYRQTLGQGPEFLTYFQNEAQLEKSRLLSDRFSAERPKGSFSTLEIQRTEQGDSAMYLCASSLGTGSNEKLFFGSGTQLSVL.

This clone showed up just once. The J gene is TRBJ2-5, the V gene TRBV30; D perhaps matches TRBD2 (6 bases). Germline assignment: CDR1 GTSNPN and CDR2 SVGIG (reference sequence). This CDR3 has 16 amino acids. Trimming shortened V by 7 bases and J by 5 bases, and 26 bases separated the two germline ends. The DNA for the CDR3 is TGTGCCTTTCGCGGTGCGGGGATATTGGCAAGGGAGACCCAGTACTTC. Its protein is CAFRGAGILARETQYF.

In this sample, this clone turned up a few times. The chain employs TRBV5-6 and TRBJ2-7; 9 bases line up with TRBD2. The V gene end was trimmed by 6 bases and the J gene end by 5 bases; junction bases not matched to a gene: 12. The CDR3 is made up of 15 amino acids. CDR1 and CDR2 (germline): SGHDT, YYEEEE. CDR3 residues: CASTESGRLNDEQYF. CDR3 in DNA: TGTGCCAGCACCGAAAGCGGGAGGTTAAACGACGAGCAGTACTTC.

The V gene is TRBV19, the J gene TRBJ2-1; unclear D gene. The germline V and J ends were trimmed by 5 bases and 3 bases, with 2 bases remaining between them. CDR1 and CDR2 (germline): LNHDA, SQIVND (reference sequence). This CDR3 is 11 amino acids long. Here the CDR3 DNA reads TGTGCCAGTAGTTTCTACAATGAGCAGTTCTTC. It translates to CASSFYNEQFF. The variable domain in full, with the rest retrieved from reference TRBV19 and TRBJ2-1, is DGGITQSPKYLFRKEGQNVTLSCEQNLNHDAMYWYRQDPGQGLRLIYYSQIVNDFQKGDIAEGYSVSREKKESFPLTVTSAQKNPTAFYLCASSFYNEQFFGPGTRLTVL.

The CDR3 sequence is CASKFRNTEAFF. CDR3 in DNA: TGTGCCAGTAAGTTCCGGAACACTGAAGCTTTCTTT. The chain joins TRBV19 to TRBJ1-1, with no clear D. From germline, CDR1 is LNHDA and CDR2 SQIVND (reference sequence). The CDR3 loop spans 12 amino acids. V was cut by 7 bases and J by 1 base, with 7 bases left in between. The entire variable domain, with the rest obtained from reference TRBV19 and TRBJ1-1, is as follows: DGGITQSPKYLFRKEGQNVTLSCEQNLNHDAMYWYRQDPGQGLRLIYYSQIVNDFQKGDIAEGYSVSREKKESFPLTVTSAQKNPTAFYLCASKFRNTEAFFGQGTRLTVV.

This chain links TRBV2 with TRBJ2-2; D is perhaps TRBD1 or TRBD2 (6 bases each). Germline values: CDR1 SNHLY, CDR2 FYNNEI. Trimming took off 7 bases at V and 4 bases at J, with 16 bases between the two ends. The CDR3 sequence is 15 residues long. The DNA for the CDR3 is TGTGCCAGCACCCGAATGGGGGGCGCCACCGGGGAGCTGTTTTTT. Its protein is CASTRMGGATGELFF.

This clone occurred once. The chain carries TRBV6-1 and TRBJ1-5; the D gene is possibly TRBD1 (5 bases). The V gene lost 3 bases and the J gene lost 2 bases, with 14 bases spanning the gap. Germline V gene data show CDR1 as MNHNS and CDR2 as SASEGT. The CDR3 contains 16 residues. DNA of the CDR3: TGTGCCAGCAGTGAGTGGAGAGGGGCCGGCAATCAGCCCCAGCATTTT. Amino acid sequence: CASSEWRGAGNQPQHF.

This clone was observed a single time. The chain recombines TRBV25-1 with TRBJ1-6; the D gene is possibly TRBD1 (6 bases). The CDR3 totals 14 residues. The germline V and J ends were trimmed by 6 bases and 5 bases, with 11 bases remaining between them. Germline assignment: CDR1 MGHDK and CDR2 SYGVNS. CDR3 protein: CASSLGQNNSPLHF. CDR3 coding DNA: TGTGCCAGCAGCCTAGGACAGAATAATTCACCCCTCCACTTT.

A single count supports this clone. The chain combines TRBV6-5 with TRBJ2-7; D gene unclear. Trimming pared 6 bases from V and 4 bases from J, leaving 16 bases between. The CDR3 contains 14 residues. Per germline, CDR1 MNHEY and CDR2 SVGAGI. Here the CDR3 DNA reads TGTGCCAGCAGCCCCCAGGACGGTGAGTACGAGCAGTACTTC. Protein sequence: CASSPQDGEYEQYF.

The chain has TRBV19 and TRBJ2-1; D is unresolved. Looked up from germline, CDR1 is LNHDA and CDR2 is SQIVND (reference sequence). V shed 5 bases and J shed 6 bases, with 14 bases lying between them. This CDR3 region has 14 residues. The CDR3 region is CASSPSDWSNEQFF. The CDR3 nucleotides are TGTGCCAGTAGTCCCTCAGATTGGAGCAATGAGCAGTTCTTC. The full variable domain, completed using reference TRBV19 and TRBJ2-1, is DGGITQSPKYLFRKEGQNVTLSCEQNLNHDAMYWYRQDPGQGLRLIYYSQIVNDFQKGDIAEGYSVSREKKESFPLTVTSAQKNPTAFYLCASSPSDWSNEQFFGPGTRLTVL.

The V and J genes are TRBV6-5 and TRBJ2-7; 8 nucleotides agree with TRBD2. Germline CDR1 is MNHEY and CDR2 is SVGAGI. V trimming: 2 bases; J trimming: 3 bases; junction bases outside the gene matches: 6. The CDR3 spans 15 residues. The CDR3 DNA reads as TGTGCCAGCAGTTACAGAGGCAGCGGGAGCTACGAGCAGTACTTC. The encoded protein is CASSYRGSGSYEQYF.

This clone was seen a few times. The V call is TRBV5-1, the J call TRBJ2-7; D call uncertain. The length of the CDR3 is 12 residues. The V end lost 3 bases, the J end lost 0 bases, and 4 bases lay between the germline ends. Germline V gene lookup returns CDR1 SGHRS and CDR2 YFSETQ. CDR3 loop: CASSSNSYEQYF. The CDR3 DNA is TGCGCCAGCAGCTCGAACTCCTACGAGCAGTACTTC.

The chain is built from TRBV6-5 and TRBJ2-2, with 9 bases matching TRBD1. The CDR3 sequence is 15 residues long. V shed 5 bases and J 5 bases; nucleotides not matched to a gene: 6. Germline lookup yields CDR1 MNHEY and CDR2 SVGAGI. The CDR3 DNA sequence: TGTGCCAGCAGTATCCGCGGACAGGGGACCGGGGAGCTGTTTTTT. As protein: CASSIRGQGTGELFF.

V is TRBV19 and J is TRBJ1-4; TRBD1 is a possible D gene (6 bases). Trimming left V 7 bases short and J 6 bases short, with 15 bases between. Germline V gene lookup returns CDR1 LNHDA and CDR2 SQIVND (reference sequence). The CDR3 runs to 14 residues. CDR3 nucleotides: TGTGCCAGTACTGCCGGACAGACCTATGAAAAACTGTTTTTT. It encodes CASTAGQTYEKLFF.

The chain couples TRBV6-5 to TRBJ2-3; 12 bases fit TRBD2. Germline V gene sequence: CDR1 MNHEY, CDR2 SVGAGI. Unmatched junction bases numbered 3, after V lost 6 bases and J lost 2 bases. This CDR3 contains 15 residues. The CDR3 DNA is TGTGCCAGCAGACTAGCGGGAGGTATCACAGATACGCAGTATTTT. Encoded protein: CASRLAGGITDTQYF.

V gene TRBV6-1 combines with J gene TRBJ2-3; D is ambiguous. The CDR3 runs to 14 residues. Germline V CDR1 and CDR2: MNHNS, SASEGT. The V end lost 2 bases, the J end lost 7 bases, and 13 bases lay between the germline ends. This CDR3 is CASSEQDLGYTQYF. CDR3 nucleotide sequence: TGTGCCAGCAGTGAACAGGATCTTGGGTATACGCAGTATTTT.

V gene TRBV4-1 combines with J gene TRBJ1-6; possibly TRBD1 for D (5 bases). From germline, CDR1 is MGHRA and CDR2 YSYEKL. CDR3 length: 15 amino acids. V lost 1 base to trimming and J lost 7 bases, with 11 bases between them. This CDR3 reads CASSQVGGGNSPLHF. CDR3 bases: TGCGCCAGCAGCCAAGTTGGGGGGGGAAATTCACCCCTCCACTTT.

The rearrangement uses TRBV6-5 and TRBJ1-4; tentatively, D is TRBD1 (5 bases). In germline, CDR1 is MNHEY, CDR2 SVGAGI. V was trimmed by 4 bases and J by 5 bases, leaving 11 bases between them. This CDR3 has 14 residues. DNA of the CDR3: TGTGCCAGCAGTTTGGGACGGAACAATGAAAAACTGTTTTTT. It codes for CASSLGRNNEKLFF.

The rearrangement uses TRBV5-1 and TRBJ2-5, with unresolved D. Trimming stripped 5 bases from V and 5 bases from J, with 16 bases between. CDR1 and CDR2 (germline): SGHRS, YFSETQ. The CDR3 extends over 14 amino acids. The CDR3 reads CASSPRKGSETQYF. The CDR3 DNA reads TGCGCCAGCAGTCCCCGAAAAGGTAGCGAGACCCAGTACTTC.